These 11 T cell receptor beta chains originate from one sample sequenced in a study of beta chain features in type 1 diabetes (dated by TCRdb to 2016 to 2019). Library preparation used the immunoSEQ multiplex PCR assay. The entire amount of isolated RNA was reverse transcribed using the High Capacity cDNA Reverse Transcription Kit, so the sequenced TCRB transcripts were expressed ones. This is the immuneACCESS table as TCRdb keeps it, with only in-frame sequences that have V and J called. A part of the clones is gone; compared with another copy, unresolved V genes explain less than half, and the rest is unexplained. Here the sample has about 900,000 clones; roughly 16% occur a single time. Of the sample, 0.023% falls within the top ten clones. Sequencing was carried out using naive CD4+ T cells from blood. The cell subset or site label for this specimen denotes: true naive CD4+ T cells. These receptors came from a young woman in good health.

This clone was seen more than once but under ten times. This rearrangement joins TRBV18 to TRBJ2-3; 8 bases align to TRBD2. In germline, CDR1 is KGHSH, CDR2 LQKENI. The V gene end was trimmed by 1 base and the J gene end by 5 bases; junction bases not matched to a gene: 8. This CDR3 region has 16 residues. CDR3 amino acids: CASSPRAAGVGDTQYF. As DNA, the CDR3 is TGTGCCAGCTCACCACGAGCAGCGGGAGTGGGAGATACGCAGTATTTT. Using reference TRBV18 and TRBJ2-3 for the parts outside the CDR3, the full variable domain is NAGVMQNPRHLVRRRGQEARLRCSPMKGHSHVYWYRQLPEEGLKFMVYLQKENIIDESGMPKERFSAEFPKEGPSILRIQQVVRGDSAAYFCASSPRAAGVGDTQYFGPGTRLTVL.

The chain has TRBV7-3 and TRBJ2-1; D uncertain. The CDR3 is made up of 15 amino acids. Germline CDR1 is SGHTA and CDR2 is FQGTGA. V lost 5 bases and J 0 bases, leaving 11 bases between the germline ends. This CDR3 reads CASSARPNSYNEQFF. The CDR3 DNA sequence: TGTGCCAGCAGCGCCAGACCGAACTCCTACAATGAGCAGTTCTTC.

Only a few counts were recorded for this clone. The chain employs TRBV18 and TRBJ2-5; D ambiguous. CDR1 and CDR2 (germline): KGHSH, LQKENI. The CDR3 has 14 amino acids. The V end was cut by 3 bases, the J end by 2 bases, with 10 bases between. The DNA for the CDR3 is TGTGCCAGCTCACCCCCAAGCGATCAAGAGACCCAGTACTTC. Protein: CASSPPSDQETQYF.

The gene calls are TRBV28 and TRBJ2-5; D remains ambiguous. Trimming took 10 bases from V and 5 from J, leaving 14 bases between them. Germline lookup yields CDR1 MDHEN and CDR2 SYDVKM. This CDR3 has 12 amino acids. In nucleotides, the CDR3 is TGTGCCACCCACGGCCAGCAGGAGACCCAGTACTTC. Translating it yields CATHGQQETQYF. Together with reference TRBV28 and TRBJ2-5, the CDR3 gives the full variable domain: DVKVTQSSRYLVKRTGEKVFLECVQDMDHENMFWYRQDPGLGLRLIYFSYDVKMKEKGDIPEGYSVSREKKERFSLILESASTNQTSMYLCATHGQQETQYFGPGTRLLVL.

This chain uses TRBV25-1 with TRBJ2-7; tentative D call: TRBD1 (5 bases). Trimming took 6 bases from V and 3 from J, leaving 12 bases between them. Germline loops: CDR1 MGHDK, CDR2 SYGVNS. This CDR3 region has 13 residues. CDR3 in DNA: TGTGCCAGCAGAGGATCAGGGTACTACGAGCAGTACTTC. Residues: CASRGSGYYEQYF.

The chain employs TRBV7-3 and TRBJ1-5, with D perhaps matching TRBD1 (6 bases). Trimming left V 7 bases short and J 0 bases short, with 25 bases between. Germline V gene lookup returns CDR1 SGHTA and CDR2 FQGTGA. The length of the CDR3 is 19 residues. CDR3 sequence (DNA): TGTGCCAGCACCTCACGGCGACAGCCAAGGGGGTATAGCAATCAGCCCCAGCATTTT. Protein: CASTSRRQPRGYSNQPQHF.

V usage is TRBV6-5 and J usage is TRBJ1-2; 7 nucleotides agree with TRBD1. V gave up 8 bases and J gave up 5 bases; unmatched junction bases: 8. The germline V gene encodes CDR1 MNHEY and CDR2 SVGAGI. The CDR3 consists of 13 residues. The CDR3 here is CASGERDSYGYTF. As DNA, the CDR3 is TGTGCCAGCGGAGAACGGGACAGTTATGGCTACACCTTC.

The table lists this clone with a few counts. The gene calls are TRBV5-1 and TRBJ2-1, with 10 bases fitting TRBD2. The CDR3 length is 17 residues. V shed 2 bases, J shed 8 bases, and the junction held 13 bases outside the gene matches. CDR1 SGHRS and CDR2 YFSETQ come from the germline V gene. The CDR3 reads CASSLASGSGRLDEQFF. CDR3 nucleotide sequence: TGCGCCAGCAGCTTAGCCTCTGGTAGCGGGAGGTTGGATGAGCAGTTCTTC.

This chain uses TRBV20-1 with TRBJ1-1; the D is unclear. Germline CDR1 reads DFQATT; CDR2 reads SNEGSKA (reference sequence). CDR3 length: 11 amino acids. Trimming took 2 bases from V and 2 from J, leaving 3 bases between them. CDR3 amino acids: CSARHNTEAFF. The CDR3, as DNA: TGCAGTGCTAGACATAACACTGAAGCTTTCTTT.

This clone was seen a handful of times. This chain links TRBV19 with TRBJ2-1; possibly TRBD2 for D (5 bases). The CDR3 consists of 15 residues. CDR1 and CDR2 (germline): LNHDA, SQIVND (reference sequence). Trimming removed 5 bases at V and 7 bases at J, with 18 bases between. The DNA of the CDR3 is TGTGCCAGTAGTTTTAGAAGGGCTAGCATAAATGAGCAGTTCTTC. It encodes CASSFRRASINEQFF.

This clone was observed a handful of times. The rearrangement joins TRBV7-3 to TRBJ2-1; no firm D call. Germline V gene sequence: CDR1 SGHTA, CDR2 FQGTGA. The CDR3 sequence is 13 residues long. With 2 bases removed from V and 5 bases from J, the gap between germline ends came to 7 bases. The CDR3 DNA reads TGTGCCAGCAGCTTAGGTCTCCACAATGAGCAGTTCTTC. It encodes CASSLGLHNEQFF.